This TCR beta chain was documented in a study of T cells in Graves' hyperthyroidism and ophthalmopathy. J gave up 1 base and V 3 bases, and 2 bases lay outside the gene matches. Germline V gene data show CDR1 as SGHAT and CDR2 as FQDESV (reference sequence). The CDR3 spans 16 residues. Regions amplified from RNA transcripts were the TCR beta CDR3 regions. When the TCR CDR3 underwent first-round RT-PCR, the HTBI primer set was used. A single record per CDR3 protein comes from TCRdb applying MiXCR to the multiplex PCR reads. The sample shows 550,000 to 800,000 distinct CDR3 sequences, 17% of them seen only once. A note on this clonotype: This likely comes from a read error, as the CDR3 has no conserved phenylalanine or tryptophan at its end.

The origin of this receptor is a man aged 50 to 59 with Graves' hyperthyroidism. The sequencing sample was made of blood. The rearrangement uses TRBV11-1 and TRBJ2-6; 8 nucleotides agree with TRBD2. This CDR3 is CASSLRGASGANVLTS. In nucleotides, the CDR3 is TGTGCCAGCAGCTTGCGGGGGGCATCTGGGGCCAACGTCCTGACTTCC.